This TCR beta chain comes out of a study of T and B cells in COVID-19 patients. Study context: COVID-19 patients gave peripheral blood either during active infection or after recovery. Findings and caveats of the study: Highly clonal in active COVID-19, TRB repertoires exceeded healthy-donor diversity and richness at recovery. Sorted SARS-CoV-2-responsive or tetramer+ T cells and CD4+, regulatory and CD8+ subsets were not yet sequenced.

Blood genomic DNA input for TRB amplification was about 250-550 ng. TRB rearrangements were amplified by multiplex PCR with BIOMED2 TRB-A/B primers. TCRdb reanalysed the multiplex PCR reads using MiXCR and keeps one entry per CDR3 protein. This sample has thousands of distinct CDR3 sequences, with around 28% found just once. Trimming shortened V by 0 bases and J by 0 bases, and 12 bases separated the two germline ends. CDR1 and CDR2 (germline): SGHRS, YFSETQ. This CDR3 is 16 amino acids long. Comments on this clonotype: What it recognizes is unknown.

The sequence came from a human donor who had recovered from COVID-19. The chain links TRBV5-1 to TRBJ2-5, with D unresolved. The material sequenced was blood. This chain's CDR3 is CASSLEGGSYQETQYF. The CDR3 coding sequence is TGCGCCAGCAGCTTGGAAGGCGGATCATACCAAGAGACCCAGTACTTC.